These 14 T cell receptor beta chains originate from one sample sequenced in a study of cytomegalovirus exposure and HLA in healthy donors listed by TCRdb under 2017. Libraries were made using the immunoSEQ multiplex PCR assay. TCRdb took this table from immuneACCESS and kept in-frame rearrangements with V and J called. Such tables lack part of the clones; where checked against another copy, unresolved V genes explain under half of the gap, and the rest is unexplained. The sample table contains 200,000 to 250,000 clones; only one count was recorded for around 86% of them. The ten largest clones add up to about 2% of the sample. Source material: PBMCs. These receptors were obtained from a woman between 18 and 29 years old in good health and CMV-seropositive.

This clone was found a few times. The CDR3 sequence: CASRNSGTAEQFF. CDR3 nucleotide sequence: TGTGCCAGTAGGAATAGCGGGACGGCAGAGCAGTTCTTC. The rearrangement links TRBV19 to TRBJ2-1; 8 nucleotides align to TRBD2. The CDR3 extends over 13 amino acids. V was pared by 6 bases and J by 10 bases, with 8 bases of the junction left unmatched. The germline gives CDR1 LNHDA, CDR2 SQIVND (reference sequence).

The chain employs TRBV4-1 and TRBJ2-7, with D perhaps matching TRBD2 (5 bases). Per the germline V gene, CDR1 is MGHRA and CDR2 is YSYEKL. V was clipped by 0 bases and J by 1 base, with 10 bases between them. The CDR3 loop spans 15 amino acids. In DNA form, the CDR3 reads TGCGCCAGCAGCCAAGACCAGCGGCCTTCCTACGAGCAGTACTTC. Encoded protein: CASSQDQRPSYEQYF.

The rearrangement joins TRBV9 to TRBJ2-7; 10 nucleotides align to TRBD1. The CDR3 length is 15 residues. With V trimmed by 3 bases and J by 3 bases, 6 bases remained unmatched. Per germline, CDR1 SGDLS and CDR2 YYNGEE. CDR3 sequence: CASSGPGQGIYEQYF. In DNA form, the CDR3 reads TGTGCCAGCAGCGGACCGGGACAGGGGATCTACGAGCAGTACTTC. Looking up the rest from reference TRBV9 and TRBJ2-7 gives the full variable domain: DSGVTQTPKHLITATGQRVTLRCSPRSGDLSVYWYQQSLDQGLQFLIQYYNGEERAKGNILERFSAQQFPDLHSELNLSSLELGDSALYFCASSGPGQGIYEQYFGPGTRLTVT.

This clone was seen just once. This sequence joins TRBV11-2 and TRBJ1-5; 8 bases line up with TRBD1. V lost 5 bases, J lost 2 bases, and 14 bases stayed unmatched. This CDR3 is 18 amino acids long. Germline CDR1 reads SGHAT; CDR2 reads FQNNGV. The CDR3 loop reads CASSDKIDRGQGNQPQHF. CDR3 in DNA: TGTGCCAGCAGCGATAAAATCGACAGGGGTCAGGGCAATCAGCCCCAGCATTTT.

The J gene is TRBJ2-2, the V gene TRBV7-7, with TRBD1 as a possible D gene (6 bases). Germline CDR1 SSHAT, CDR2 FNYEAQ (reference sequence). V dropped 3 bases and J dropped 6 bases, with 14 bases sitting between them. CDR3 length: 15 residues. The CDR3 reads CASSLGASGPGELFF. CDR3 nucleotide sequence: TGTGCCAGCAGCTTGGGGGCCTCGGGGCCCGGGGAGCTGTTTTTT.

The chain combines TRBV27 with TRBJ2-6, with a possible D match to TRBD2 (5 bases). The CDR3 runs to 19 residues. Germline lookup yields CDR1 MNHEY and CDR2 SMNVEV (reference sequence). The germline V and J ends were trimmed by 5 bases and 0 bases, with 20 bases remaining between them. CDR3 sequence reads: CASSPHFCAGVSGANVLTF. CDR3 sequence (DNA): TGTGCCAGCAGTCCCCATTTTTGTGCGGGCGTCTCTGGGGCCAACGTCCTGACTTTC.

This clone was found once. This rearrangement joins TRBV7-9 to TRBJ1-1; D possibly corresponds to TRBD1 (5 bases). The CDR3 has 11 amino acids. The V gene lost 4 bases and the J gene lost 6 bases, with 6 bases spanning the gap. The germline V gene has CDR1 SEHNR and CDR2 FQNEAQ (reference sequence). Here the CDR3 DNA reads TGTGCCAGCAGCTGGGGCGCTGAAGCTTTCTTT. It codes for CASSWGAEAFF.

This sequence joins TRBV19 and TRBJ2-7; unclear D gene. Germline V CDR1 and CDR2: LNHDA, SQIVND (reference sequence). Trimming stripped 5 bases from V and 4 bases from J, with 12 bases between. The CDR3 length is 13 residues. CDR3 region: CASSAGRPYEQYF. CDR3 nucleotide sequence: TGTGCCAGTAGTGCAGGCAGGCCTTACGAGCAGTACTTC.

The chain has TRBV19 and TRBJ2-1; 10 nucleotides match TRBD2. J gave up 8 bases and V 3 bases, and 7 bases lay outside the gene matches. The germline V gene encodes CDR1 LNHDA and CDR2 SQIVND (reference sequence). The CDR3 consists of 15 residues. CDR3 region: CASSMGEREGDEQFF. DNA for the CDR3: TGTGCCAGTAGTATGGGGGAGCGGGAGGGAGATGAGCAGTTCTTC.

A few counts support this clone. The CDR3 here is CASSVRGFNNQPQHF. The CDR3 DNA sequence: TGTGCCAGCAGCGTCAGGGGCTTTAACAATCAGCCCCAGCATTTT. J is TRBJ1-5 and V is TRBV13; tentative D call: TRBD1 (6 bases). V lost 5 bases and J 3 bases, leaving 14 bases between the germline ends. The CDR3 spans 15 residues. Germline V CDR1 and CDR2: PRHDT, FYEKMQ (reference sequence). Drawing the rest from reference TRBV13 and TRBJ1-5, the complete variable domain is AAGVIQSPRHLIKEKRETATLKCYPIPRHDTVYWYQQGPGQDPQFLISFYEKMQSDKGSIPDRFSAQQFSDYHSELNMSSLELGDSALYFCASSVRGFNNQPQHFGDGTRLSIL.

This clone appeared once. The rearrangement uses TRBV28 and TRBJ2-2; 11 bases agree with TRBD1. V shed 8 bases, J shed 0 bases, and the junction held 8 bases outside the gene matches. The germline gives CDR1 MDHEN, CDR2 SYDVKM. CDR3 length: 17 amino acids. CDR3 sequence: CASEGQGVYANTGELFF. CDR3 DNA: TGTGCCAGCGAGGGACAGGGGGTATACGCGAACACCGGGGAGCTGTTTTTT.

The J gene is TRBJ1-1, the V gene TRBV5-1; 7 bases fit TRBD1. CDR3 size: 14 residues. The V segment lost 4 bases and the J segment 4 bases; nucleotides outside the gene matches: 7. Germline CDR1 SGHRS, CDR2 YFSETQ. The CDR3 region has the DNA TGCGCCAGCAGCCTTTACAGGGGTACCACTGAAGCTTTCTTT. This encodes CASSLYRGTTEAFF.

V usage is TRBV27 and J usage is TRBJ2-2, with 9 bases lining up with TRBD2. Trimming took 3 bases from V and 5 from J; bases not matched to a gene: 7. This CDR3 region has 16 residues. Germline values: CDR1 MNHEY, CDR2 SMNVEV (reference sequence). In DNA form, the CDR3 reads TGTGCCAGCAGTTTCCTTGGCGGGAGGGGGACCGGGGAGCTGTTTTTT. Translation gives CASSFLGGRGTGELFF.

The chain uses TRBV29-1 and TRBJ2-3; 7 bases agree with TRBD1. The V segment lost 2 bases and the J segment 0 bases; nucleotides outside the gene matches: 2. CDR3 length equals 14 residues. From germline, CDR1 is SQVTM and CDR2 ANQGSEA. CDR3 in DNA: TGCAGCGTTGAAAGGGACAGTAGCACAGATACGCAGTATTTT. This sequence encodes CSVERDSSTDTQYF.